The entry below gives a single T cell receptor (beta chain) sequence along with its context. The data were taken from a study of T cell responses to AZD1222 COVID-19 vaccine. Sequenced by immunoSEQ multiplex PCR; TCRdb stores in-frame clones only, minus some. The table shows 95,000 to 150,000 clones, with around nine tenths occurring only once. Germline V gene data show CDR1 as MNHEY and CDR2 as SVGAGI. CDR3 length equals 16 residues. Trimming shortened V by 4 bases and J by 4 bases, and 19 bases separated the two germline ends. The sample here was peripheral blood, taken on day 0 of AZD1222 vaccination. This TCR derives from an adult in good health. This chain joins TRBV6-5 and TRBJ1-2; D is possibly TRBD1 (5 bases). DNA for the CDR3: TGTGCCAGCAGTTCCCGGGACTCTCGGTGGGGCTATGGCTACACCTTC. Translation gives CASSSRDSRWGYGYTF.